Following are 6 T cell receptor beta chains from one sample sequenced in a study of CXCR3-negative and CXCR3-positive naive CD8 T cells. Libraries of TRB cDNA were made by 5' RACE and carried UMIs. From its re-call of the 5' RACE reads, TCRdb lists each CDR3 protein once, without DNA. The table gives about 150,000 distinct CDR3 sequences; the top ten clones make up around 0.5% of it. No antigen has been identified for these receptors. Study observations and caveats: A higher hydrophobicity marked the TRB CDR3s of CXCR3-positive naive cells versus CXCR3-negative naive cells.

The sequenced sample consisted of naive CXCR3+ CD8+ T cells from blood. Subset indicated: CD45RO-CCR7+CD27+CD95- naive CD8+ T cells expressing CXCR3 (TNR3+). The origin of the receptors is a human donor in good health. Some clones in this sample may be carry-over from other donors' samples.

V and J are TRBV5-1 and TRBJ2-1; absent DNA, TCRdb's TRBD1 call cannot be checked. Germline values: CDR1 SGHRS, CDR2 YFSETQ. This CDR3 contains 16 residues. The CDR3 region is CASSLDLAGVYNEQFF.

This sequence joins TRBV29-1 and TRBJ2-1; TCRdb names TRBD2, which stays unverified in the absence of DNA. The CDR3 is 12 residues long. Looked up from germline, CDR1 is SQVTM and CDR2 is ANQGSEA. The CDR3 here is CSGSGVYNEQFF.

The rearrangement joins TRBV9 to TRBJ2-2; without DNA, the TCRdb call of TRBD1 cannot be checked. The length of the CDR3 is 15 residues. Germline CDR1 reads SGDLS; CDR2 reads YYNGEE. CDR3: CASSTRTANTGELFF.

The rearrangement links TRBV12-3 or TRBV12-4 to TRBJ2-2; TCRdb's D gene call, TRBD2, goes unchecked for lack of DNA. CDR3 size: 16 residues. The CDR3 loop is CASSLTSGRMTGELFF.

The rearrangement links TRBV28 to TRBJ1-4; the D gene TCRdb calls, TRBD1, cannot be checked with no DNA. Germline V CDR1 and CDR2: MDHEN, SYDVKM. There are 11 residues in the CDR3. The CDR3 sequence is CASSPHEKLFF.

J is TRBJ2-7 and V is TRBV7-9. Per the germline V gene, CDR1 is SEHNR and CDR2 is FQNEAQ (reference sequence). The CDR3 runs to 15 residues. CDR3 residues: CASSLAGEPSYEQYF.